This T cell receptor (beta chain) is drawn from a study of prognosis after radiotherapy for stage I lung cancer. The germline gives CDR1 SGHDT, CDR2 YYEEEE. The V and J ends lost 4 bases and 4 bases, in that order; junction bases with no gene match: 7. CDR3 length: 14 amino acids. Genomic DNA was subjected to two-round multiplex PCR for amplification of TCR beta CDR3. Primers specific to each TRBV and TRBJ gene were used in first-round PCR. MiXCR was run by TCRdb on the multiplex PCR reads, yielding one entry per CDR3 protein. Of 10,000 to 15,000 distinct CDR3 sequences listed, less than 55% are singletons.

The sample consisted of PBMCs, taken before or after stereotactic body radiation therapy (not recorded which). The chain couples TRBV5-6 to TRBJ2-5; 7 bases match TRBD2. The receptor was isolated from a donor over 45 with non-small cell lung cancer. The CDR3 sequence: CASSEAGVGETQYF. As DNA, the CDR3 is TGTGCCAGCAGCGAGGCGGGGGTAGGAGAGACCCAGTACTTC.